This TCR beta chain came from a study of T-cell memory formation after mild COVID-19. General study findings and limits: Chiefly within CM and EM were the contracting CD4+ clones; CD8+ ones were within EMRA.

Using its own MiXCR run on the 5' RACE reads, TCRdb lists one record per CDR3 protein. The sample records about 270,000 distinct CDR3 sequences, 15% to 20% being singletons. A few counts support this clonotype. Its antigen remains unidentified. The CDR3 is made up of 14 amino acids. The V gene's germline CDR1 is DFQATT and CDR2 SNEGSKA (reference sequence). After removal of 4 bases from V and 0 bases from J, the junction contained 3 bases not matched to a gene. The V gene is TRBV20-1, the J gene TRBJ1-5; 7 bases map to TRBD1. The receptor was derived from a man between 18 and 35 years old who had mild COVID-19 (a few samples of this study predate the infection). Cell type and time point are not known. Source material: PBMCs or a T cell subset sorted from them (not recorded which). The CDR3 region has the DNA TGCAGTGCTAAAGGGGGCTATAGCAATCAGCCCCAGCATTTT. Amino acids: CSAKGGYSNQPQHF.